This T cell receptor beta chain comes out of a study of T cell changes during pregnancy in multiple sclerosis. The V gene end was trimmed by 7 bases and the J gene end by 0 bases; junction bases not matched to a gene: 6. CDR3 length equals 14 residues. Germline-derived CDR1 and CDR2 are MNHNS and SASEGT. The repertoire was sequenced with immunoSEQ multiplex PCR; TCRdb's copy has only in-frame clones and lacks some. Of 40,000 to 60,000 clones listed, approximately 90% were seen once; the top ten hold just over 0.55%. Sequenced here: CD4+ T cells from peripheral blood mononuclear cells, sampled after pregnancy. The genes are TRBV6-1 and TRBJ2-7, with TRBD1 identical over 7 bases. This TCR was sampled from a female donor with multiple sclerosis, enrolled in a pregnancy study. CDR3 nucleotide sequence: TGTGCCAGCACCCGACAGGGCCGCTCCTACGAGCAGTACTTC. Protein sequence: CASTRQGRSYEQYF.